This TCR beta chain originates from a study of blood T cells in healthy people across ages. The germline gives CDR1 LGHNT, CDR2 FRNRAP. V was pared by 6 bases and J by 7 bases, with 15 bases between. CDR3 size: 13 residues. This clonotype was counted a few times. Next came a second PCR, run for 7 to 11 cycles, which used a sample-barcoded 5' primer along with a J-beta primer mix. One entry per CDR3 protein results from TCRdb running MiXCR on the 5' RACE reads. The sample has 550,000 to 650,000 distinct CDR3 sequences; about a quarter are singletons. The same specimen was also included in a second study, on T cells of mothers and their children. Per that study: Reads recorded for TCR beta CDR3 numbered over 10 million per mother and roughly 3 million per child. Thymic selection shapes TCR recombination output similarly in related and unrelated pairs.

The chain recombines TRBV12-5 with TRBJ2-5; a weak D match, TRBD2 (5 bases). The TCR was taken from a boy younger than 10 in good health. Sequencing was performed on blood. The CDR3 DNA reads TGTGCTAGTGGGGATTCGGGCGAGGGGACCCAGTACTTC. Its protein is CASGDSGEGTQYF.